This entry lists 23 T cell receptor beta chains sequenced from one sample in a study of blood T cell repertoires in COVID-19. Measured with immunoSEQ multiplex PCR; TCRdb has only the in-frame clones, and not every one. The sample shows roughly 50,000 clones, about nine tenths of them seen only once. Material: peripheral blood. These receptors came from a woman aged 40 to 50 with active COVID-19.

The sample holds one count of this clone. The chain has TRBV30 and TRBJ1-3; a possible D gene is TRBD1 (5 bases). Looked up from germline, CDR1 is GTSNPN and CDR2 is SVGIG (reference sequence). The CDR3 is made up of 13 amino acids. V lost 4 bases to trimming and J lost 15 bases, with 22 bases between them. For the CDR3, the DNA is TGTGCCTGGAACCAAAACCGTGGGGCAGGGCCATATTTT. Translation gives CAWNQNRGAGPYF.

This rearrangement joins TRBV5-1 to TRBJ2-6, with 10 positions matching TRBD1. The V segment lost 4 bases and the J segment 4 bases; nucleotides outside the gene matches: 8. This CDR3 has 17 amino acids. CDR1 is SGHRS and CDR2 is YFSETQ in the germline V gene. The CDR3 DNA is TGCGCCAGCAGCCACTCGACAGGGGGCTCCGGGGCCAACGTCCTGACTTTC. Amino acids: CASSHSTGGSGANVLTF.

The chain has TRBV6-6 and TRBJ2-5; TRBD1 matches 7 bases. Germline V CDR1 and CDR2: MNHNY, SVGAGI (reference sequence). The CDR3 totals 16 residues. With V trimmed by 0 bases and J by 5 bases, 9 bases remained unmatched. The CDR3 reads CASSYSGRWGQETQYF. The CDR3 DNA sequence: TGTGCCAGCAGTTACTCAGGCAGGTGGGGACAGGAGACCCAGTACTTC.

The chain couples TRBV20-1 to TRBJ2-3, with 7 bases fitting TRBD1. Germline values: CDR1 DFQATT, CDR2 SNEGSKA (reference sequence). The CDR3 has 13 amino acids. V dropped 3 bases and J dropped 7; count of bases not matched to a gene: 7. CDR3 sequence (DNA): TGCAGTGCTAGTGGTAGGGGGCGGTATACGCAGTATTTT. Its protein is CSASGRGRYTQYF.

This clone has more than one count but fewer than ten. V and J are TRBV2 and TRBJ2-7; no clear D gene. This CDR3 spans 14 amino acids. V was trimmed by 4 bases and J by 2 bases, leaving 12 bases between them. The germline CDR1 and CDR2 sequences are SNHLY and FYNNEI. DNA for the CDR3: TGTGCCAGCAGTGCCGGGTCTCTAGCCTACGAGCAGTACTTC. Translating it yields CASSAGSLAYEQYF. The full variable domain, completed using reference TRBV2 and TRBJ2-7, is EPEVTQTPSHQVTQMGQEVILRCVPISNHLYFYWYRQILGQKVEFLVSFYNNEISEKSEIFDDQFSVERPDGSNFTLKIRSTKLEDSAMYFCASSAGSLAYEQYFGPGTRLTVT.

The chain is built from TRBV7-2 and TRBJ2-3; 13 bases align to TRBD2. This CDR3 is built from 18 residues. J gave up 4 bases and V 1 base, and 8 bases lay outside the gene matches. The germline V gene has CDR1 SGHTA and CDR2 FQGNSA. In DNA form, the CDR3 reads TGTGCCAGCAGCTTAGAAAGGACTAGCGGGGGCAGGTCAGATACGCAGTATTTT. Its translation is CASSLERTSGGRSDTQYF.

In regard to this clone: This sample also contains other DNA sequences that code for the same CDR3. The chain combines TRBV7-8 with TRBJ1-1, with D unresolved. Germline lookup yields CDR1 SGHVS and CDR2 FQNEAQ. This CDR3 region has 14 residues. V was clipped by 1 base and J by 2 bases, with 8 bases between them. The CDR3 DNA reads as TGTGCCAGCAGCTTAGTTCGGGGAAACACTGAAGCTTTCTTT. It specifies CASSLVRGNTEAFF.

The CDR3 DNA reads as TGTGCCAGCAAAGAGACAGGGCTCGGGGAGACCCAGTACTTC. Its protein is CASKETGLGETQYF. This chain connects TRBV25-1 to TRBJ2-5; 7 nucleotides line up with TRBD1. This CDR3 comprises 14 residues. V was pared by 7 bases and J by 5 bases, with 10 bases of the junction left unmatched. Germline assignment: CDR1 MGHDK and CDR2 SYGVNS.

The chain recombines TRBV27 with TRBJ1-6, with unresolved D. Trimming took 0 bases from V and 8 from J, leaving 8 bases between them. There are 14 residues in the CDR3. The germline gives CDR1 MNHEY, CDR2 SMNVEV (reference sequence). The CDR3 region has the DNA TGTGCCAGCAGTTTATCCCCAGCGGATTCACCCCTCCACTTT. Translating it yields CASSLSPADSPLHF.

The CDR3 DNA is TGTGCCAGTAGTATGGGGGACATTGGGACCAACTATGGCTACACCTTC. This encodes CASSMGDIGTNYGYTF. The rearrangement links TRBV19 to TRBJ1-2, with a tentative D call TRBD1 (6 bases). The length of the CDR3 is 16 residues. Germline loops: CDR1 LNHDA, CDR2 SQIVND (reference sequence). Trimming took 3 bases from V and 2 from J, leaving 16 bases between them. The full variable domain, rest sourced from reference TRBV19 and TRBJ1-2, is DGGITQSPKYLFRKEGQNVTLSCEQNLNHDAMYWYRQDPGQGLRLIYYSQIVNDFQKGDIAEGYSVSREKKESFPLTVTSAQKNPTAFYLCASSMGDIGTNYGYTFGSGTRLTVV.

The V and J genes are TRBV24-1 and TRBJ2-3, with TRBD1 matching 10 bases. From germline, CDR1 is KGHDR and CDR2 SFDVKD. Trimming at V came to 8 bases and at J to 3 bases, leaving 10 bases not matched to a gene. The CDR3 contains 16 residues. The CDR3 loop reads CATTRDRGLGTDTQYF. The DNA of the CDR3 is TGTGCCACCACTCGTGACAGGGGGCTTGGGACAGATACGCAGTATTTT.

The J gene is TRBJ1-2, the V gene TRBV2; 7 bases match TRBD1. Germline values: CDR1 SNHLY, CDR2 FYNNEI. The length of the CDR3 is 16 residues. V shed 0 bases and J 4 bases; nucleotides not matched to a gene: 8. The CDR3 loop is CASSEASYRGGYGYTF. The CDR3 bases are TGTGCCAGCAGTGAAGCCTCCTACAGGGGCGGCTATGGCTACACCTTC.

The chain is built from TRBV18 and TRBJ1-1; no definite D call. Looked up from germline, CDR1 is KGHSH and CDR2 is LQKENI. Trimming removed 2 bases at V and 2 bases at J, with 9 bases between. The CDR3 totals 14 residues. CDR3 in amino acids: CASSPAGSNTEAFF. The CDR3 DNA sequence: TGTGCCAGCTCACCAGCGGGCTCAAACACTGAAGCTTTCTTT.

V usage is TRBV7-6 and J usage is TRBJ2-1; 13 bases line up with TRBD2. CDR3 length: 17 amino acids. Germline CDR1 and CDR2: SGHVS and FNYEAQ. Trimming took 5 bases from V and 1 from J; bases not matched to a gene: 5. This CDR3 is CASSPRTSGGSYNEQFF. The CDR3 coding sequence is TGTGCCAGCAGCCCACGGACTAGCGGGGGTTCCTACAATGAGCAGTTCTTC.

This CDR3 reads CASSGTQRQKQETQYF. The CDR3 bases are TGTGCCAGCTCAGGGACTCAAAGACAGAAACAAGAGACCCAGTACTTC. The chain links TRBV7-9 to TRBJ2-5; D is perhaps TRBD2 (6 bases). Germline loops: CDR1 SEHNR, CDR2 FQNEAQ (reference sequence). The CDR3 is 16 amino acids. V lost 8 bases and J 2 bases, leaving 21 bases between the germline ends.

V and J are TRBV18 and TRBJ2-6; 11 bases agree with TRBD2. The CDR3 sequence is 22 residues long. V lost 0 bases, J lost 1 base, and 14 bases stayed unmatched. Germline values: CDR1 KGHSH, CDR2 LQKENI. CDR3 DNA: TGTGCCAGCTCACCACCGATCCCCCCTAGCGGGGGGATTCAATCTGGGGCCAACGTCCTGACTTTC. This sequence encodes CASSPPIPPSGGIQSGANVLTF.

The CDR3 spells CASSTTGPYEQYF. CDR3 bases: TGTGCCAGCAGCACTACAGGGCCCTACGAGCAGTACTTC. The V and J genes are TRBV3-1 (or the pseudogene TRBV3-2) and TRBJ2-7; weak D call: TRBD1 (6 bases). Germline values: CDR1 LGHDT, CDR2 YNNKEL (reference sequence). Trimming took 5 bases from V and 2 from J, leaving 10 bases between them. The CDR3 sequence is 13 residues long.

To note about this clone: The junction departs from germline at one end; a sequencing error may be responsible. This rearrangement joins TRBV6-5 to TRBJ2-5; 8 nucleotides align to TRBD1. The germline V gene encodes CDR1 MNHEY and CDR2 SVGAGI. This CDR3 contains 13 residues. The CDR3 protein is CASRGQGQGTQYF. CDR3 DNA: TGTGCCAGCCGAGGACAGGGACAAGGGACCCAGTACTTC.

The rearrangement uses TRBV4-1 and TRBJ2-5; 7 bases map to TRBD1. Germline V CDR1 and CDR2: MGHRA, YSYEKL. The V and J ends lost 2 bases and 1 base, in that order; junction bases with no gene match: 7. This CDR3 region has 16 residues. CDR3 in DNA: TGCGCCAGCAGCCAAATAGACAGGGACCCCCAAGAGACCCAGTACTTC. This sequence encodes CASSQIDRDPQETQYF.

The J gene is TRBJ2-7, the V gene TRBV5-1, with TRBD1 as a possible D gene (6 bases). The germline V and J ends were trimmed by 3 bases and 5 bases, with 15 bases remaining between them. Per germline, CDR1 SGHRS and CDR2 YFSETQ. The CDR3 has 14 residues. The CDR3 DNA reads TGCGCCAGCAGCTCTCACGACAGGTCTGACGAGCAGTACTTC. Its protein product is CASSSHDRSDEQYF.

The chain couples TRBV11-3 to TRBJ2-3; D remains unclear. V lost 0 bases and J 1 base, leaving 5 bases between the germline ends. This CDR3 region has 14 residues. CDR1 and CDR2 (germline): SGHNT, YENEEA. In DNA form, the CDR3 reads TGTGCCAGCAGCTTAGATCCTCGCACAGATACGCAGTATTTT. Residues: CASSLDPRTDTQYF.

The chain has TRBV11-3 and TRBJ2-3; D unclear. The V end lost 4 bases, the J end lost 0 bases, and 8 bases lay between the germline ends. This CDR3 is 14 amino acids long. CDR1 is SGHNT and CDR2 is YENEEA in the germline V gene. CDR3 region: CASSSDGSTDTQYF. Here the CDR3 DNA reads TGTGCCAGCAGCTCCGACGGGAGCACAGATACGCAGTATTTT.

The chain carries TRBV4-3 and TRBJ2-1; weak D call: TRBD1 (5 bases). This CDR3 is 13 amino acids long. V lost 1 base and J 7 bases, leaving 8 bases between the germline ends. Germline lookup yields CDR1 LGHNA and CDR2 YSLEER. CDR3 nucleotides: TGCGCCAGCAGCCAAGTTAGGGGTAATGAGCAGTTCTTC. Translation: CASSQVRGNEQFF.